This T cell receptor beta chain was identified during a study of control samples from healthy donors and cancer patients. Germline lookup yields CDR1 ENHRY and CDR2 SYGVKD. V was pared by 4 bases and J by 4 bases, with 13 bases between. This CDR3 is built from 15 residues. The table came from immunoSEQ multiplex PCR; TCRdb's copy has only in-frame clones and leaves some out. The top ten hold 1.1% to 1.5% of the sample, which has approximately 170,000 clones, roughly 89% seen once. The gene calls are TRBV10-3 and TRBJ2-2, with D unclear. The clonotype was recovered from a woman aged 50 to 60 in good health. Sequencing was done on a sample of blood. The DNA for the CDR3 is TGTGCCATCAGTGCCGGTACAAAGTCCACCGGGGAGCTGTTTTTT. It translates to CAISAGTKSTGELFF.